Presented here are 18 T cell receptor beta chains from one specimen sequenced in a study of blood T cells in healthy people across ages. A sample-barcoded 5' primer and a J-beta primer mix were used in a second PCR of about 7 to 12 cycles. Each CDR3 protein gets one entry after TCRdb re-called the 5' RACE reads with MiXCR. This table has hundreds of thousands of distinct CDR3 sequences, about 54% appearing once. The sequenced sample consisted of blood. These receptors were collected from a man aged 55 to 69 in good health.

This clonotype has just one count. The chain recombines TRBV5-1 with TRBJ1-2; no clear D. Trimming cost V 4 bases and J 5 bases, with 15 bases left between them. Looked up from germline, CDR1 is SGHRS and CDR2 is YFSETQ. This CDR3 has 14 amino acids. The CDR3 DNA reads TGCGCCAGCAGCCCTGCTCTCGAAAGATATGGCTACACCTTC. Its protein product is CASSPALERYGYTF.

The sample holds a few counts of this clonotype. The chain uses TRBV7-8 and TRBJ1-4; D perhaps matches TRBD1 (5 bases). This CDR3 has 14 amino acids. Trimming took off 5 bases at V and 8 bases at J, with 15 bases between the two ends. Germline loops: CDR1 SGHVS, CDR2 FQNEAQ. As DNA, the CDR3 is TGTGCCAGCAGCCCCAGGGAGTTGAGCGAAAAACTGTTTTTT. Its protein product is CASSPRELSEKLFF. Variable domain in full (rest from reference TRBV7-8 and TRBJ1-4): GAGVSQSPRYKVAKRGQDVALRCDPISGHVSLFWYQQALGQGPEFLTYFQNEAQLDKSGLPSDRFFAERPEGSVSTLKIQRTQQEDSAVYLCASSPRELSEKLFFGSGTQLSVL.

This clonotype showed up just a few times. J is TRBJ2-1 and V is TRBV27, with D perhaps TRBD2 (6 bases). The V end lost 3 bases, the J end lost 5 bases, and 14 bases lay between the germline ends. CDR1 and CDR2 (germline): MNHEY, SMNVEV (reference sequence). This CDR3 spans 15 amino acids. CDR3 in DNA: TGTGCCAGCAGTTTGGTCCGAGGAGGGAACAATGAGCAGTTCTTC. Protein: CASSLVRGGNNEQFF.

CDR3 sequence reads: CASSQVLDREWNTEAFF. In DNA form, the CDR3 reads TGTGCCAGCAGCCAAGTATTAGACAGGGAATGGAACACTGAAGCTTTCTTT. The chain is built from TRBV4-2 and TRBJ1-1, with 7 bases lining up with TRBD1. The CDR3 has 17 residues. V shed 1 base and J 1 base; nucleotides not matched to a gene: 9. The V gene's germline CDR1 is LGHNA and CDR2 YNFKEQ.

The chain joins TRBV12-3 or TRBV12-4 to TRBJ2-5; 10 nucleotides line up with TRBD2. Trimming at V came to 1 base and at J to 8 bases, leaving 4 bases not matched to a gene. The CDR3 loop spans 14 amino acids. The CDR3 nucleotides read TGTGCCAGCAGTTTAGAACTAGCGGGGTTAACCCAGTACTTC. This encodes CASSLELAGLTQYF.

The CDR3 spells CASSPGLAATDTQYF. DNA for the CDR3: TGTGCCAGCAGCCCCGGACTAGCGGCCACAGATACGCAGTATTTT. This chain links TRBV4-2 with TRBJ2-3, with 10 bases matching TRBD2. The CDR3 loop spans 15 amino acids. Germline-derived CDR1 and CDR2 are LGHNA and YNFKEQ. With V trimmed by 4 bases and J by 2 bases, 3 bases remained unmatched.

This clonotype was seen only once. This chain connects TRBV29-1 to TRBJ2-5; possibly TRBD1 for D (8 bases). The closer fit of TRBJ2-1 to the DNA end suggests the J call may be wrong. Germline values: CDR1 SQVTM, CDR2 ANQGSEA. The CDR3 covers 13 residues. CDR3 protein: CSIDRGGQETQFF. Here the CDR3 DNA reads TGCAGCATCGACAGGGGAGGGCAAGAGACCCAGTTCTTC.

This clonotype was counted between two and nine times. The chain carries TRBV20-1 and TRBJ2-3; 8 nucleotides match TRBD2. CDR1 and CDR2 from the germline V gene are DFQATT and SNEGSKA (reference sequence). The CDR3 has 14 amino acids. Losses at the gene ends were 5 bases for V and 4 bases for J; bases not matched to a gene: 8. Written as DNA, the CDR3 is TGCAGTGCTGAGGGCGGGACTAGAGCAGATACGCAGTATTTT. Protein sequence: CSAEGGTRADTQYF.

The CDR3 loop is CASSTQGARSNQPQHF. DNA for the CDR3: TGTGCCAGCAGTACACAGGGGGCGCGTAGCAATCAGCCCCAGCATTTT. The rearrangement uses TRBV27 and TRBJ1-5; 9 bases line up with TRBD1. Germline V lookup: CDR1 MNHEY, CDR2 SMNVEV (reference sequence). Trimming removed 5 bases from V and 0 bases from J; junction bases left unmatched: 5. There are 16 residues in the CDR3.

In its sample, this clonotype is medium-sized. J is TRBJ1-5 and V is TRBV20-1, with D perhaps TRBD1 (5 bases). Trimming pared 5 bases from V and 5 bases from J, leaving 13 bases between. CDR3 size: 13 residues. Germline CDR1 reads DFQATT; CDR2 reads SNEGSKA (reference sequence). CDR3 DNA: TGCAGTGCTGGGGGAAAAGGGCATCAGCCCCAGCATTTT. This encodes CSAGGKGHQPQHF.

This clonotype was observed a handful of times. V is TRBV11-2 and J is TRBJ2-3; D possibly uses TRBD1 or TRBD2 (6 bases each). With 0 bases removed from V and 5 bases from J, the gap between germline ends came to 18 bases. The CDR3 is 17 residues long. Germline V lookup: CDR1 SGHAT, CDR2 FQNNGV. The CDR3 DNA sequence: TGTGCCAGCAGCTTAGAGCCGGGAGACAGGTCCAGAGATACGCAGTATTTT. This gives the protein CASSLEPGDRSRDTQYF.

This clonotype turned up a few times. This sequence joins TRBV7-9 and TRBJ2-5; D is unresolved. CDR1 is SEHNR, CDR2 FQNEAQ, per germline (reference sequence). Trimming removed 1 base from V and 1 base from J, with 7 bases in between. The CDR3 runs 14 residues. The CDR3 region has the DNA TGTGCCAGCAGCTTAGATGGCAGCCAAGAGACCCAGTACTTC. Protein: CASSLDGSQETQYF.

This chain connects TRBV20-1 to TRBJ1-1, with TRBD1 identical over 11 bases. Germline V lookup: CDR1 DFQATT, CDR2 SNEGSKA (reference sequence). The CDR3 has 13 amino acids. With V trimmed by 6 bases and J by 4 bases, 4 bases remained unmatched. CDR3 amino acids: CSAVGTGGTEAFF. In nucleotides, the CDR3 is TGCAGTGCCGTCGGGACAGGGGGCACTGAAGCTTTCTTT.

V usage is TRBV15 and J usage is TRBJ2-2; D could derive from TRBD1 or TRBD2 (5 bases each). The germline V gene encodes CDR1 LNHNV and CDR2 YYDKDF (reference sequence). V was cut by 6 bases and J by 4 bases, with 15 bases left in between. CDR3 length: 15 amino acids. The CDR3 region is CATRPTAGTTGELFF. The CDR3 bases are TGTGCCACCAGACCCACCGCAGGGACCACCGGGGAGCTGTTTTTT.

V is TRBV7-9 and J is TRBJ2-1; tentatively, D is TRBD1 (6 bases). The CDR3 sequence is 17 residues long. Deletions cut 6 bases from V and 0 bases from J, with 18 bases between. In germline, CDR1 is SEHNR, CDR2 FQNEAQ (reference sequence). CDR3 sequence (DNA): TGTGCCAGCAGTTTAAATCCTCGGGACAACTCCTACAATGAGCAGTTCTTC. Protein product: CASSLNPRDNSYNEQFF.

CDR3 sequence: CSVSPPSGASTRETQYF. CDR3 coding DNA: TGCAGCGTATCCCCTCCTAGCGGGGCTTCAACTAGGGAGACCCAGTACTTC. The V and J genes are TRBV29-1 and TRBJ2-5, with 9 bases fitting TRBD2. Germline loops: CDR1 SQVTM, CDR2 ANQGSEA. The J segment lost 5 bases and the V segment lost 6 bases, leaving 19 bases of the junction unmatched. This CDR3 region has 17 residues.

This chain uses TRBV20-1 with TRBJ1-2; 8 bases map to TRBD1. The CDR3 contains 14 residues. Trimming took 0 bases from V and 8 from J; bases not matched to a gene: 8. Germline CDR1 DFQATT, CDR2 SNEGSKA (reference sequence). The CDR3 DNA reads as TGCAGTGCTAGAGATCTCAGGGGGCGCCGAGGCTACACCTTC. Translation gives CSARDLRGRRGYTF.

This clonotype was found a few times. V usage is TRBV10-3 and J usage is TRBJ2-3; D remains ambiguous. The CDR3 contains 14 residues. Germline assignment: CDR1 ENHRY and CDR2 SYGVKD. V lost 1 base and J lost 2, with 7 bases in between. CDR3 sequence: CAISEWEYTDTQYF. CDR3 nucleotide sequence: TGTGCCATCAGTGAGTGGGAATACACAGATACGCAGTATTTT.